The clone carrying this T cell receptor (beta chain) was seen just once. Its antigen is undetermined. V lost 4 bases and J 2 bases, leaving 11 bases between the germline ends. CDR1 and CDR2 (germline): SQVTM, ANQGSEA. The CDR3 consists of 13 residues. The data derive from a study of T cell responses to AZD1222 COVID-19 vaccine. Study-wide results and caveats: Only five or six AZD1222 recipients tested seropositive at baseline.

Using immunoSEQ multiplex PCR, the repertoire was profiled, and TCRdb retains in-frame clones only, with some absent. The table lists about 270,000 clones, around 93% of them singletons. This TCR was recovered from an adult who received the AZD1222 COVID-19 vaccine. The source material was peripheral blood, sampled 28 days after the second AZD1222 dose. This chain uses TRBV29-1 with TRBJ1-1; D is possibly TRBD1 (5 bases). DNA for the CDR3: TGCAGCGTTGCTCGGGGGTCAAACACTGAAGCTTTCTTT. Its protein product is CSVARGSNTEAFF.